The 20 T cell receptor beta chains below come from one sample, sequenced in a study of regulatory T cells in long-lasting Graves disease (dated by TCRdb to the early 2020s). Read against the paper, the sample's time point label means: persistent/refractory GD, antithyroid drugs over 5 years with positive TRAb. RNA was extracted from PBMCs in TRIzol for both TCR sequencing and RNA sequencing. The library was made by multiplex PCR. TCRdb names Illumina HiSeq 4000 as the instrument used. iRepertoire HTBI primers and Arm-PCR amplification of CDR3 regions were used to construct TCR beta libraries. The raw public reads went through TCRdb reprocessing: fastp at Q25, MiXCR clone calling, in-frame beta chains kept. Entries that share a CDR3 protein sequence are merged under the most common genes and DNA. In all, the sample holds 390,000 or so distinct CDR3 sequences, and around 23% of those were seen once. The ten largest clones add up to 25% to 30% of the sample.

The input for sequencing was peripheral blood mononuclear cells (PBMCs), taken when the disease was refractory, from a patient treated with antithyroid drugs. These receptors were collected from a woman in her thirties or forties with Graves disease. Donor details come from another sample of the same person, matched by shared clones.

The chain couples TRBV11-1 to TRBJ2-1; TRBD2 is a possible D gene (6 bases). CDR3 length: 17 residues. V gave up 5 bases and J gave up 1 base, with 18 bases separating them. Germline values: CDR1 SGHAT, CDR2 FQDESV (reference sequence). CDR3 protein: CASSLQLGGRSYNEQFF. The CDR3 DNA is TGTGCCAGCAGCCTTCAGTTGGGAGGTCGATCCTACAATGAGCAGTTCTTC.

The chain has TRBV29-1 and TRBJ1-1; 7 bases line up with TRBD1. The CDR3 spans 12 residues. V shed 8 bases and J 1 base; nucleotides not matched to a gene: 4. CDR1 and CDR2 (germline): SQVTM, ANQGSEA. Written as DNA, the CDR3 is TGCAGCACCGGGACAGCGAACACTGAAGCTTTCTTT. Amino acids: CSTGTANTEAFF.

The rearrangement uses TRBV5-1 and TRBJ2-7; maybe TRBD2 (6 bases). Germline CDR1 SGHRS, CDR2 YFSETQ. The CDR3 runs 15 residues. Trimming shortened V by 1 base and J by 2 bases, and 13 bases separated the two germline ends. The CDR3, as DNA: TGCGCCAGCAGCTTGCGGCGGGACGGAACCTACGAGCAGTACTTC. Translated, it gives CASSLRRDGTYEQYF.

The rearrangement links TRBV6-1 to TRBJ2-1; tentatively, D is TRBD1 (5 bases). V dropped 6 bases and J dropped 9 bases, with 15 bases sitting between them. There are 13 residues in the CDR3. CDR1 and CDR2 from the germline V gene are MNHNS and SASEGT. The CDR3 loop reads CASRFQGRSEQFF. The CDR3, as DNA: TGTGCCAGCAGGTTTCAGGGTCGCAGTGAGCAGTTCTTC.

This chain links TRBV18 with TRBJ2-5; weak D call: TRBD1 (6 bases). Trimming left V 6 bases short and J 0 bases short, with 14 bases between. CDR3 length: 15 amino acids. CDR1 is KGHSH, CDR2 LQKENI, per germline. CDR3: CASSISGQYQETQYF. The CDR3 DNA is TGTGCCAGCTCGATAAGCGGACAGTACCAAGAGACCCAGTACTTC.

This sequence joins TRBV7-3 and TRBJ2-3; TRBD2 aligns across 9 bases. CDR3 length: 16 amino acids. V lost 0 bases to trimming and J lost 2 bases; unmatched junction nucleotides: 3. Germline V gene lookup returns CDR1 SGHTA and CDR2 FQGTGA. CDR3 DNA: TGTGCCAGCAGCTTAACATTAGCGGGAGACACAGATACGCAGTATTTT. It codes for CASSLTLAGDTDTQYF.

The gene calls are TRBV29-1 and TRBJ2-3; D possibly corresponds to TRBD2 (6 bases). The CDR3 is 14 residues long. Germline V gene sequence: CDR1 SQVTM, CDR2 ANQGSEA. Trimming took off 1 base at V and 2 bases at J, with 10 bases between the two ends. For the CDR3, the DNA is TGCAGCGTTGAAGGCGGGACGAACACAGATACGCAGTATTTT. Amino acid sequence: CSVEGGTNTDTQYF.

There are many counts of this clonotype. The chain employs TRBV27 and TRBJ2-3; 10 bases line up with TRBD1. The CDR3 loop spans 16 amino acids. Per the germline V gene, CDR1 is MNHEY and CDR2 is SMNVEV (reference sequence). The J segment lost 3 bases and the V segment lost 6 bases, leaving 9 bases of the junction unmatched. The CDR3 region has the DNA TGTGCCAGCAGCGCCATCCCGGGACAGGGGACAGATACGCAGTATTTT. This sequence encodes CASSAIPGQGTDTQYF.

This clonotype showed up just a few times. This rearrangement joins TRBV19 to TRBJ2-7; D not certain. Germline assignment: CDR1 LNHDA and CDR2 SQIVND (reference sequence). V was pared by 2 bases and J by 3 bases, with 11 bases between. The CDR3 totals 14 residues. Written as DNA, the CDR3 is TGTGCCAGTAGTATATCAGGTTCCTACTACGAGCAGTACTTC. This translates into CASSISGSYYEQYF.

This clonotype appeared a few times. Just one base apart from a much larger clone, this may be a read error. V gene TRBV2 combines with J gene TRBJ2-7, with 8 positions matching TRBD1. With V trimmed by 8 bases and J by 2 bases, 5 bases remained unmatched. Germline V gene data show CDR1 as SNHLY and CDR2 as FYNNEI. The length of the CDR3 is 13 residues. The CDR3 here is CASRDRSPYEQYF. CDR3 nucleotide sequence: TGTGCCAGCCGGGACAGGTCCCCCTACGAGCAGTACTTC.

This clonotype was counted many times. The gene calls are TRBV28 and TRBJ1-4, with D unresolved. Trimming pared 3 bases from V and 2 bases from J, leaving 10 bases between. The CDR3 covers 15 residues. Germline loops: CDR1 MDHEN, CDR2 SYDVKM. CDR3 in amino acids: CASSFGSGTNEKLFF. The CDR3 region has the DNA TGTGCCAGCAGTTTTGGGTCTGGGACTAATGAAAAACTGTTTTTT.

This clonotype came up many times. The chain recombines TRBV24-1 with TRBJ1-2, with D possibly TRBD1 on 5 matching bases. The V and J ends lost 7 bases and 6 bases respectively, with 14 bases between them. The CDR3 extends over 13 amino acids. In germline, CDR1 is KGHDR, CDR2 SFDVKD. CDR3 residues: CATSGHPKDGYTF. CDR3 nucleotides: TGTGCCACCAGCGGACACCCTAAAGATGGCTACACCTTC.

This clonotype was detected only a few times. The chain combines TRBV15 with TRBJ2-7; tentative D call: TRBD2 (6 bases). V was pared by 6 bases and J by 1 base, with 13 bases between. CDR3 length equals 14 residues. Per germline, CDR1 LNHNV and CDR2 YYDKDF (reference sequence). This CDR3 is CATRGGGGSYEQYF. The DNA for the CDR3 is TGTGCCACCAGAGGTGGCGGAGGGTCCTACGAGCAGTACTTC.

The DNA of the CDR3 is TGCAGTGCCTCTAGCGGTCACACCGGGGAGCTGTTTTTT. Its protein product is CSASSGHTGELFF. V and J are TRBV20-1 and TRBJ2-2; 7 positions match TRBD2. Germline loops: CDR1 DFQATT, CDR2 SNEGSKA (reference sequence). Trimming took 6 bases from V and 3 from J; bases not matched to a gene: 4. The CDR3 has 13 amino acids.

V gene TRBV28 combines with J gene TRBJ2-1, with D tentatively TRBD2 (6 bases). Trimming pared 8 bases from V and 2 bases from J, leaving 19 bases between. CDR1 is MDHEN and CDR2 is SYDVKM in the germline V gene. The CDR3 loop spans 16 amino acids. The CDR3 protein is CASRMGSGGAYNEQFF. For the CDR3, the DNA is TGTGCCAGCCGAATGGGCAGCGGAGGGGCCTACAATGAGCAGTTCTTC.

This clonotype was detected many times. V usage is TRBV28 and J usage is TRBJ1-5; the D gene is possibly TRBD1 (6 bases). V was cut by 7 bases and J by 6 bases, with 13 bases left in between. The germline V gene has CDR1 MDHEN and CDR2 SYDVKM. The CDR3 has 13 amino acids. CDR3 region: CASITGRRQPQHF. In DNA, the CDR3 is TGTGCCAGCATTACAGGGCGACGTCAGCCCCAGCATTTT. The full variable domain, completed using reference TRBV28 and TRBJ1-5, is DVKVTQSSRYLVKRTGEKVFLECVQDMDHENMFWYRQDPGLGLRLIYFSYDVKMKEKGDIPEGYSVSREKKERFSLILESASTNQTSMYLCASITGRRQPQHFGDGTRLSIL.

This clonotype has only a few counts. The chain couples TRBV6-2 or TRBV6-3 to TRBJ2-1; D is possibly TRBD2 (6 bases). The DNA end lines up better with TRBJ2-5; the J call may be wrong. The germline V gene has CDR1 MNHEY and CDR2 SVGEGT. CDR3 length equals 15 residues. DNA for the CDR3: TGTGCCAGCAGTTTATCGGGCGGGACTCGAGAGACCCAGTACTTC. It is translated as CASSLSGGTRETQYF.

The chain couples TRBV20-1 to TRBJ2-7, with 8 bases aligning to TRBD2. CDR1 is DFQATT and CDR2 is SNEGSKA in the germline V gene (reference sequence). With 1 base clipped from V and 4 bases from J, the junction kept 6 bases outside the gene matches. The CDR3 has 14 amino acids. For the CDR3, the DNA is TGCAGTGCTAGAGGGCCCGGGACTAGATACGAGCAGTACTTC. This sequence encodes CSARGPGTRYEQYF.

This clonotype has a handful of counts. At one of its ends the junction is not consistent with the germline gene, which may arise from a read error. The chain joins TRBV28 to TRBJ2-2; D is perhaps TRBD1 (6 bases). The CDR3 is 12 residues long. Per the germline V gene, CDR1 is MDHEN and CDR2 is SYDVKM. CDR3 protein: CANSKGAGELFF. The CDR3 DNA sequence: TGTGCCAACAGTAAGGGGGCCGGGGAGCTGTTTTTT. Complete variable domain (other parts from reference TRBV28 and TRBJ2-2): DVKVTQSSRYLVKRTGEKVFLECVQDMDHENMFWYRQDPGLGLRLIYFSYDVKMKEKGDIPEGYSVSREKKERFSLILESASTNQTSMYLCANSKGAGELFFGEGSRLTVL.

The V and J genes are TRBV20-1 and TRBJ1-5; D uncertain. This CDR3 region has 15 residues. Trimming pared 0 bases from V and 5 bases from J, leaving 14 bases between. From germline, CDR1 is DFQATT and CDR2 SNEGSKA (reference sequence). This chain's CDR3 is CSARDLEGPDQPQHF. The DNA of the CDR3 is TGCAGTGCTAGAGATCTAGAGGGTCCCGATCAGCCCCAGCATTTT.